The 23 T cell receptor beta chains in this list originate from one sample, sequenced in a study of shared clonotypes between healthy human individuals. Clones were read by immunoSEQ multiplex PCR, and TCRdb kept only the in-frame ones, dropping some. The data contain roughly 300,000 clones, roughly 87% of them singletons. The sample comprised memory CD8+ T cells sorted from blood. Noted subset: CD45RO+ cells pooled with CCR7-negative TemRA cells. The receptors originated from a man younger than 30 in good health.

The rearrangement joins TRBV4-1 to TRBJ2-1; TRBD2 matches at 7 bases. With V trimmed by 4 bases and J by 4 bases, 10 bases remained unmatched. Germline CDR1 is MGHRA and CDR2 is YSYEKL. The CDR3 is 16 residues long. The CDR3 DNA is TGCGCCAGCAGCCCCCCCGCGGGGGAGTCATACAATGAGCAGTTCTTC. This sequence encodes CASSPPAGESYNEQFF.

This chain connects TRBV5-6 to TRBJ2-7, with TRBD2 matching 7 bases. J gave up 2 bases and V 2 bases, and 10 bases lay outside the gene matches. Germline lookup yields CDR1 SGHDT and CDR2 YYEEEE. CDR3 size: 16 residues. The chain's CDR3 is CASSFRAGFLPYEQYF. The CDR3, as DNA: TGTGCCAGCAGCTTTAGAGCGGGATTCCTTCCCTACGAGCAGTACTTC. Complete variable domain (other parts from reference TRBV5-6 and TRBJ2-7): DAGVTQSPTHLIKTRGQQVTLRCSPKSGHDTVSWYQQALGQGPQFIFQYYEEEERQRGNFPDRFSGHQFPNYSSELNVNALLLGDSALYLCASSFRAGFLPYEQYFGPGTRLTVT.

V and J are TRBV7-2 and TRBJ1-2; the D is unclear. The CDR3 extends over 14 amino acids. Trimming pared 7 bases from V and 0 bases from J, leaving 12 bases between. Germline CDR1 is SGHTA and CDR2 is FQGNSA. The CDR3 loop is CASTEGMTNYGYTF. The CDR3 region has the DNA TGTGCCAGCACAGAAGGGATGACTAACTATGGCTACACCTTC.

CDR3 protein: CASSNRDRISYEQYF. The CDR3 nucleotides read TGTGCCAGCAGCAACCGGGACAGAATCTCCTACGAGCAGTACTTC. The chain carries TRBV11-3 and TRBJ2-7; 7 bases fit TRBD1. After removal of 5 bases from V and 0 bases from J, the junction contained 7 bases not matched to a gene. Looked up from germline, CDR1 is SGHNT and CDR2 is YENEEA. The CDR3 has 15 residues.

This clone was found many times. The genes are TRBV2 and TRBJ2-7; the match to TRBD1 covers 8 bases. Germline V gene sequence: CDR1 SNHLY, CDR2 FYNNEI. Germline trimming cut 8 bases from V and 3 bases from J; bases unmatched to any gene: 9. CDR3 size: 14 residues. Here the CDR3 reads CASDPGQANYEQYF. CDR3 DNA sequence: TGTGCCAGCGACCCGGGACAGGCAAACTACGAGCAGTACTTC.

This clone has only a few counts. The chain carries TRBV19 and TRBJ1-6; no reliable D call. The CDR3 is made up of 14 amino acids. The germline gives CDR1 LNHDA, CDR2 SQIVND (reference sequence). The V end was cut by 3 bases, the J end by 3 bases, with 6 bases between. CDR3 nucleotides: TGTGCCAGTAGTATTGGTCTCTATAATTCACCCCTCCACTTT. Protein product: CASSIGLYNSPLHF.

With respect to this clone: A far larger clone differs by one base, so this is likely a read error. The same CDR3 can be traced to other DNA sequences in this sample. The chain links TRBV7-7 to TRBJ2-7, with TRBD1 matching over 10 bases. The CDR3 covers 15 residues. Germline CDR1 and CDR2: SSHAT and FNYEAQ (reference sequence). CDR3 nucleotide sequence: TGTGCTAGCAGCCCCGGGACAGGGGCCGCCTACGAGCAGTACTTC. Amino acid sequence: CASSPGTGAAYEQYF.

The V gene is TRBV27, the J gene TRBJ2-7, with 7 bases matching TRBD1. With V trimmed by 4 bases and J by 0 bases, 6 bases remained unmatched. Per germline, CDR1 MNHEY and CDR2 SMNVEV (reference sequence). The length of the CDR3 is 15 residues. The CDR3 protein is CASSYRGLGSYEQYF. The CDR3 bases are TGTGCCAGCAGTTACAGGGGCCTGGGCTCCTACGAGCAGTACTTC.

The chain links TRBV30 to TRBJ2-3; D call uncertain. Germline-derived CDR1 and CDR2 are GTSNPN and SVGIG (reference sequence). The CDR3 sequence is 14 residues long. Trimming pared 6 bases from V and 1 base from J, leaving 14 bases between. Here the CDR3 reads CACITEVGTDTQYF. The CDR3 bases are TGTGCCTGCATAACAGAAGTAGGCACAGATACGCAGTATTTT.

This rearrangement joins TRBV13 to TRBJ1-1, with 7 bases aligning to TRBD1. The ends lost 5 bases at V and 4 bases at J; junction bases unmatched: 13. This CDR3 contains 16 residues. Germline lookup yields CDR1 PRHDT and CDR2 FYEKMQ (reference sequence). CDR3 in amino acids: CASSPHRGGTFTEAFF. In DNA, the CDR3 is TGTGCCAGCAGCCCACACAGGGGTGGAACCTTCACTGAAGCTTTCTTT.

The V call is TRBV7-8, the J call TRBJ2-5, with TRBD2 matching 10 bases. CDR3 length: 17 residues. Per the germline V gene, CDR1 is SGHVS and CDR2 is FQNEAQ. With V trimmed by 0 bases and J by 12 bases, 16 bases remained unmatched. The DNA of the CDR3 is TGTGCCAGCAGCTTAGCGCATCCCCTAGCGGGAGTAGATCACAAGTACTTC. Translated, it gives CASSLAHPLAGVDHKYF.

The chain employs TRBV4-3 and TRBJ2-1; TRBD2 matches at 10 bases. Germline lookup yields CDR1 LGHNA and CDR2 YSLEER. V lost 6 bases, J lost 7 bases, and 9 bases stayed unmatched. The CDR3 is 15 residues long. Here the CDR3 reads CASRPSGRAWNEQFF. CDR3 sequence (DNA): TGCGCCAGCAGACCAAGCGGGAGGGCCTGGAATGAGCAGTTCTTC.

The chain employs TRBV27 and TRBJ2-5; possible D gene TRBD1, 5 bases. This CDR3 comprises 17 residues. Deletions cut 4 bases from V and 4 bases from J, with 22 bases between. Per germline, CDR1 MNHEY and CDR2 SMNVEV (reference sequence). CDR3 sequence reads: CASSSTPDIRRAETQYF. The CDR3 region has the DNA TGTGCCAGCAGTTCAACCCCGGACATCCGTAGGGCAGAGACCCAGTACTTC.

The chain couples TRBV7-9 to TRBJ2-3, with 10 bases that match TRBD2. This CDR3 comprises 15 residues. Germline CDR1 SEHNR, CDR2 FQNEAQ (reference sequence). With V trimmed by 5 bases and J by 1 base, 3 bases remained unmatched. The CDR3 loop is CASSPGTSGTDTQYF. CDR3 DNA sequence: TGTGCCAGCAGCCCAGGGACTAGCGGCACAGATACGCAGTATTTT.

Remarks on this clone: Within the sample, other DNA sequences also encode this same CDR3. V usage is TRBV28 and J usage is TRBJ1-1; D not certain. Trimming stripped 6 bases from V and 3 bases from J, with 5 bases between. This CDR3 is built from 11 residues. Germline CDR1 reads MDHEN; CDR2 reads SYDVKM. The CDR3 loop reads CASSPHTEAFF. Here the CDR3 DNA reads TGTGCCAGCAGCCCTCACACTGAAGCTTTCTTT.

CDR3 DNA: TGTGCCAGCAGCCAAGAGGCGGAGTCGAACACTGAAGCTTTCTTT. Protein product: CASSQEAESNTEAFF. The chain employs TRBV4-2 and TRBJ1-1, with D unresolved. Trimming left V 0 bases short and J 1 base short, with 9 bases between. Per the germline V gene, CDR1 is LGHNA and CDR2 is YNFKEQ. The CDR3 is 15 residues long.

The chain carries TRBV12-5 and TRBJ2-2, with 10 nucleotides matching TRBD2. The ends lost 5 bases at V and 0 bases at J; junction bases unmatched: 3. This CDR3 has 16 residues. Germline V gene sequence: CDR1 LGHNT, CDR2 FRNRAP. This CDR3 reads CASGQAGGANTGELFF. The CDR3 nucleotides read TGTGCTAGTGGTCAAGCGGGAGGGGCGAACACCGGGGAGCTGTTTTTT. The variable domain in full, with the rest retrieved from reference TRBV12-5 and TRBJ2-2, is DARVTQTPRHKVTEMGQEVTMRCQPILGHNTVFWYRQTMMQGLELLAYFRNRAPLDDSGMPKDRFSAEMPDATLATLKIQPSEPRDSAVYFCASGQAGGANTGELFFGEGSRLTVL.

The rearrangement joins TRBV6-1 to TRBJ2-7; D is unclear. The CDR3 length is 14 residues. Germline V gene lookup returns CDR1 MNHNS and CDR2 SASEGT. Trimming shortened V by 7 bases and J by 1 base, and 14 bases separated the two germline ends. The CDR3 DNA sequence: TGTGCCAGCATCCGAGACGGAACTTCCTACGAGCAGTACTTC. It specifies CASIRDGTSYEQYF.

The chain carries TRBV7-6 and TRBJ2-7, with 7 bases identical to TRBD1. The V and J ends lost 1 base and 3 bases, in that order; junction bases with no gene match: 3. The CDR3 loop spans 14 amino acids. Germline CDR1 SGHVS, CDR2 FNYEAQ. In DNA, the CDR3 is TGTGCCAGCAGCTTAGGGACAGGTTACTACGAGCAGTACTTC. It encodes CASSLGTGYYEQYF.

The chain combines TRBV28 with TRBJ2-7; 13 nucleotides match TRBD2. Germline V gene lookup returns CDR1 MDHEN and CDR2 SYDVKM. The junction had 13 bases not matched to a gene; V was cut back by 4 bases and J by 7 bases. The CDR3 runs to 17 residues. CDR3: CASSSRIQLAGGPEQYF. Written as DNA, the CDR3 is TGTGCCAGCAGTTCGCGCATCCAACTAGCGGGGGGGCCTGAGCAGTACTTC.

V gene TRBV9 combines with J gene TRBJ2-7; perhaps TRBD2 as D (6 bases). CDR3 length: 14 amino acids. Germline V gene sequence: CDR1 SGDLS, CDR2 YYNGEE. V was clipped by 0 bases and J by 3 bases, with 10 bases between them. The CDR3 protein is CASSVGWGDYEQYF. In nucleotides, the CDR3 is TGTGCCAGCAGCGTAGGTTGGGGGGACTACGAGCAGTACTTC.

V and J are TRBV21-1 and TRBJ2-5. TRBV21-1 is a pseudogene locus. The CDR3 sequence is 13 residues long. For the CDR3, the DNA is TGTGCCAGCACCCCGCCAGCCCAAGAGACCCAGTACTTC. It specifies CASTPPAQETQYF.

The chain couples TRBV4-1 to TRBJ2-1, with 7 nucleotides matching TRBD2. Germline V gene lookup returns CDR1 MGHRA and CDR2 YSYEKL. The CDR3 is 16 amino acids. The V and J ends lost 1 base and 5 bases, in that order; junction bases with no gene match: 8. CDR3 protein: CASSQVVGAGDNEQFF. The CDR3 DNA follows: TGCGCCAGCAGCCAAGTAGTTGGGGCGGGGGACAATGAGCAGTTCTTC.